The 27 T cell receptor beta chains presented below share a single source sample, sequenced in a study of control samples from healthy donors and cancer patients. Using immunoSEQ multiplex PCR, the repertoire was profiled, and TCRdb retains in-frame clones only, with some absent. Of around 180,000 clones listed, roughly 88% are singletons. Sample: blood. These receptors all come from a woman aged 25-40 years in good health.

The chain uses TRBV5-1 and TRBJ1-1; D gene unclear. Trimming cost V 1 base and J 5 bases, with 6 bases left between them. CDR3 size: 12 residues. CDR1 SGHRS and CDR2 YFSETQ come from the germline V gene. CDR3 protein: CASSLYGTEAFF. The CDR3 coding sequence is TGCGCCAGCAGCTTGTATGGGACTGAAGCTTTCTTT.

This clone was seen just once. The V call is TRBV6-5, the J call TRBJ2-5; 9 bases match TRBD2. Germline assignment: CDR1 MNHEY and CDR2 SVGAGI. V gave up 7 bases and J gave up 3 bases; unmatched junction bases: 6. The CDR3 is 14 amino acids. The CDR3 bases are TGTGCCAGCAAGGGACTAGCCTTGGAAGAGACCCAGTACTTC. It codes for CASKGLALEETQYF.

The genes are TRBV30 and TRBJ1-2; 8 bases agree with TRBD1. From germline, CDR1 is GTSNPN and CDR2 SVGIG (reference sequence). The V gene end was trimmed by 5 bases and the J gene end by 4 bases; junction bases not matched to a gene: 0. CDR3 size: 11 residues. CDR3 DNA: TGTGCCTGGGACAGGGGCTATGGCTACACCTTC. This translates into CAWDRGYGYTF.

This chain uses TRBV6-2 or TRBV6-3 with TRBJ1-5, with 9 bases identical to TRBD1. The J segment lost 2 bases and the V segment lost 5 bases, leaving 4 bases of the junction unmatched. Germline lookup yields CDR1 MNHEY and CDR2 SVGEGT. The CDR3 contains 15 residues. The CDR3 nucleotides read TGTGCCAGCAGTACAGGGGGCAGGGGCAATCAGCCCCAGCATTTT. Its protein product is CASSTGGRGNQPQHF.

The chain employs TRBV27 and TRBJ2-1, with a tentative D call TRBD2 (6 bases). CDR1 and CDR2 (germline): MNHEY, SMNVEV (reference sequence). Trimming shortened V by 3 bases and J by 4 bases, and 10 bases separated the two germline ends. The CDR3 spans 14 residues. This CDR3 reads CASSFGGTYNEQFF. For the CDR3, the DNA is TGTGCCAGCAGTTTTGGGGGGACGTACAATGAGCAGTTCTTC.

CDR3 protein: CASSRDRGDEKLFF. The DNA for the CDR3 is TGTGCCAGCAGCAGGGACAGGGGGGATGAAAAACTGTTTTTT. This chain links TRBV6-6 with TRBJ1-4; 11 positions match TRBD1. Germline CDR1 MNHNY, CDR2 SVGAGI (reference sequence). The CDR3 is made up of 14 amino acids. The trim removed 6 bases at V and 6 bases at J, leaving 3 bases unmatched.

The chain carries TRBV7-9 and TRBJ2-5; no clear D gene. The CDR3 covers 13 residues. CDR1 is SEHNR and CDR2 is FQNEAQ in the germline V gene (reference sequence). V lost 3 bases, J lost 5 bases, and 10 bases lay in between. CDR3 DNA sequence: TGTGCCAGCAGCTTGTCTTTGGGTGAGACCCAGTACTTC. This sequence encodes CASSLSLGETQYF.

The chain's CDR3 is CASSISLRGGNQPQHF. As DNA, the CDR3 is TGTGCCAGTAGTATATCTCTCAGGGGTGGCAATCAGCCCCAGCATTTT. The chain employs TRBV19 and TRBJ1-5; TRBD1 is a possible D gene (6 bases). Germline CDR1 and CDR2: LNHDA and SQIVND (reference sequence). This CDR3 spans 16 amino acids. V gave up 2 bases and J gave up 2 bases, with 13 bases separating them.

J is TRBJ1-2 and V is TRBV6-5; D is unresolved. Germline V lookup: CDR1 MNHEY, CDR2 SVGAGI. The CDR3 length is 14 residues. V shed 6 bases and J shed 3 bases, with 14 bases lying between them. CDR3 coding DNA: TGTGCCAGCAGCGTAGTCGGGCGGGACTATGGCTACACCTTC. Its translation is CASSVVGRDYGYTF.

The rearrangement links TRBV27 to TRBJ2-7; D is possibly TRBD2 (5 bases). Germline assignment: CDR1 MNHEY and CDR2 SMNVEV (reference sequence). Deletions cut 2 bases from V and 0 bases from J, with 8 bases between. This CDR3 spans 14 amino acids. In DNA, the CDR3 is TGTGCCAGCAGTTTACTAGCTGCCTCCTACGAGCAGTACTTC. It translates to CASSLLAASYEQYF.

Points on this clone: This sample includes further DNA sequences coding for the same CDR3. The rearrangement joins TRBV5-4 to TRBJ1-3; no reliable D call. The CDR3 runs to 12 residues. Germline V gives CDR1 SGHNT, CDR2 YYREEE (reference sequence). The V and J ends lost 3 bases and 4 bases respectively, with 5 bases between them. The DNA of the CDR3 is TGTGCCAGCAGCTCCCGGGGAAACACCATATATTTT. This encodes CASSSRGNTIYF.

The chain carries TRBV5-1 and TRBJ2-1, with D uncertain. Trimming left V 5 bases short and J 6 bases short, with 18 bases between. This CDR3 contains 15 residues. Germline V gives CDR1 SGHRS, CDR2 YFSETQ. CDR3 residues: CASRRWPEDLNEQFF. CDR3 coding DNA: TGCGCCAGCAGACGGTGGCCCGAGGACCTCAATGAGCAGTTCTTC.

The CDR3 sequence is CASSLPRTSSPSSTDTQYF. As DNA, the CDR3 is TGTGCCAGCAGCCTCCCCCGGACTAGCAGCCCCTCTAGCACAGATACGCAGTATTTT. This chain links TRBV9 with TRBJ2-3, with TRBD2 matching 8 bases. CDR3 length: 19 residues. The V segment lost 4 bases and the J segment 0 bases; nucleotides outside the gene matches: 16. CDR1 SGDLS and CDR2 YYNGEE come from the germline V gene.

CDR3 DNA: TGTGCCAGCACCGAACCGGGACTAGGTTTAGAGACCCAGTACTTC. This sequence encodes CASTEPGLGLETQYF. The V gene is TRBV11-2, the J gene TRBJ2-5, with 8 positions matching TRBD2. This CDR3 region has 15 residues. Trimming took 7 bases from V and 4 from J; bases not matched to a gene: 11. The germline CDR1 and CDR2 sequences are SGHAT and FQNNGV.

The rearrangement uses TRBV29-1 and TRBJ1-3; TRBD1 matches at 7 bases. In germline, CDR1 is SQVTM, CDR2 ANQGSEA. V shed 4 bases, J shed 8 bases, and the junction held 2 bases outside the gene matches. This CDR3 comprises 11 residues. The CDR3, as DNA: TGCAGCGTTGTTCAGGGGGACACCATATATTTT. The encoded protein is CSVVQGDTIYF.

The chain is built from TRBV5-1 and TRBJ2-1, with D perhaps TRBD1 (6 bases). This CDR3 has 13 amino acids. Between the trimmed V and J ends, which lost 4 bases and 5 bases, there was a span of 10 bases. Germline V lookup: CDR1 SGHRS, CDR2 YFSETQ. The CDR3: CASSPGQNNEQFF. For the CDR3, the DNA is TGCGCCAGCAGCCCCGGACAGAACAATGAGCAGTTCTTC. Full variable domain (rest looked up from reference TRBV5-1 and TRBJ2-1): KAGVTQTPRYLIKTRGQQVTLSCSPISGHRSVSWYQQTPGQGLQFLFEYFSETQRNKGNFPGRFSGRQFSNSRSEMNVSTLELGDSALYLCASSPGQNNEQFFGPGTRLTVL.

The chain employs TRBV5-6 and TRBJ2-2; 10 bases fit TRBD2. The CDR3 sequence is 16 residues long. V lost 2 bases, J lost 4 bases, and 5 bases stayed unmatched. Germline V CDR1 and CDR2: SGHDT, YYEEEE. For the CDR3, the DNA is TGTGCCAGCAGCTTTCGAGCGGGGGGGCCCACCGGGGAGCTGTTTTTT. Encoded protein: CASSFRAGGPTGELFF. Combining the CDR3 with reference TRBV5-6 and TRBJ2-2 gives the whole variable domain DAGVTQSPTHLIKTRGQQVTLRCSPKSGHDTVSWYQQALGQGPQFIFQYYEEEERQRGNFPDRFSGHQFPNYSSELNVNALLLGDSALYLCASSFRAGGPTGELFFGEGSRLTVL.

The chain uses TRBV15 and TRBJ1-2, with no clear D. The CDR3 extends over 14 amino acids. From germline, CDR1 is LNHNV and CDR2 YYDKDF (reference sequence). The germline V and J ends were trimmed by 0 bases and 1 base, with 6 bases remaining between them. The CDR3 reads CATSREWSNYGYTF. CDR3 nucleotide sequence: TGTGCCACCAGCAGAGAGTGGAGTAACTATGGCTACACCTTC.

The genes are TRBV12-5 and TRBJ2-2; 10 positions agree with TRBD2. V trimming: 4 bases; J trimming: 4 bases; junction bases outside the gene matches: 9. This CDR3 comprises 17 residues. CDR1 and CDR2 from the germline V gene are LGHNT and FRNRAP. The CDR3 region is CASGSTLAGIGTGELFF. In DNA, the CDR3 is TGTGCTAGTGGTTCAACACTAGCGGGGATAGGCACCGGGGAGCTGTTTTTT.

This clone was recorded once. The V and J genes are TRBV19 and TRBJ2-1, with D possibly TRBD1 on 5 matching bases. Germline V gene sequence: CDR1 LNHDA, CDR2 SQIVND (reference sequence). The CDR3 consists of 11 residues. V was pared by 9 bases and J by 5 bases, with 8 bases between. CDR3 residues: CASTRDNEQFF. Written as DNA, the CDR3 is TGTGCCAGCACCAGGGACAATGAGCAGTTCTTC.

The chain has TRBV12-5 and TRBJ1-1, with unresolved D. The length of the CDR3 is 14 residues. The germline gives CDR1 LGHNT, CDR2 FRNRAP. The V end was cut by 3 bases, the J end by 1 base, with 9 bases between. CDR3 residues: CASGLGRPNTEAFF. As DNA, the CDR3 is TGTGCTAGTGGTTTAGGCAGGCCGAACACTGAAGCTTTCTTT.

The V call is TRBV5-1, the J call TRBJ1-3, with a tentative D call TRBD1 (6 bases). Germline CDR1 and CDR2: SGHRS and YFSETQ. The CDR3 length is 17 residues. Between the trimmed V and J ends, which lost 3 bases and 2 bases, there was a span of 18 bases. CDR3 residues: CASSSANTGITGNTIYF. CDR3 nucleotide sequence: TGCGCCAGCAGCTCCGCTAATACAGGGATTACTGGAAACACCATATATTTT. The whole variable domain, remainder taken from reference TRBV5-1 and TRBJ1-3, is KAGVTQTPRYLIKTRGQQVTLSCSPISGHRSVSWYQQTPGQGLQFLFEYFSETQRNKGNFPGRFSGRQFSNSRSEMNVSTLELGDSALYLCASSSANTGITGNTIYFGEGSWLTVV.

This chain uses TRBV18 with TRBJ1-1; no clear D. The CDR3 spans 14 residues. Germline values: CDR1 KGHSH, CDR2 LQKENI. V was cut by 0 bases and J by 4 bases, with 9 bases left in between. The CDR3 is CASSPPEGPTEAFF. CDR3 DNA: TGTGCCAGCTCACCACCTGAGGGTCCCACTGAAGCTTTCTTT.

This chain joins TRBV5-6 and TRBJ2-7; TRBD1 agrees at 9 bases. CDR1 and CDR2 from the germline V gene are SGHDT and YYEEEE. The J segment lost 5 bases and the V segment lost 2 bases, leaving 8 bases of the junction unmatched. The CDR3 loop spans 15 amino acids. The DNA of the CDR3 is TGTGCCAGCAGCTTTAAGGGGACAGGGTACCACGAGCAGTACTTC. Its translation: CASSFKGTGYHEQYF.

J is TRBJ2-1 and V is TRBV7-9, with TRBD2 matching 13 bases. J was trimmed by 2 bases and V by 5 bases; bases with no gene match: 6. Germline-derived CDR1 and CDR2 are SEHNR and FQNEAQ (reference sequence). The CDR3 has 17 amino acids. CDR3 sequence reads: CASSTGLAGDPYNEQFF. DNA of the CDR3: TGTGCCAGCAGCACCGGACTAGCGGGAGATCCCTACAATGAGCAGTTCTTC.

This chain links TRBV6-5 with TRBJ2-7, with D possibly being TRBD1 (5 bases). The germline gives CDR1 MNHEY, CDR2 SVGAGI. The CDR3 sequence is 13 residues long. V was clipped by 2 bases and J by 4 bases, with 9 bases between them. CDR3 loop: CASSYTAGYEQYF. For the CDR3, the DNA is TGTGCCAGCAGTTACACTGCAGGGTACGAGCAGTACTTC.

The CDR3 protein is CASSYSGRADYEQYF. CDR3 DNA sequence: TGCGCCAGCAGCTATAGCGGGAGGGCCGACTACGAGCAGTACTTC. The chain combines TRBV5-1 with TRBJ2-7; TRBD2 matches at 11 bases. Germline lookup yields CDR1 SGHRS and CDR2 YFSETQ. V trimming: 3 bases; J trimming: 3 bases; junction bases outside the gene matches: 5. The CDR3 covers 15 residues.